This TCR beta chain was found in a study of shared clonotypes between healthy human individuals (dated by TCRdb to 2020 to 2021). With respect to the entire study: A few men and two women, aged 18 to 49 years, made up the cohort. For each donor, CD4 naive and CD4 memory were each run on three plates, CD8 naive on two plates, and CD8 memory on one plate. Blood TCR repertoires of five healthy adults were deeply sequenced to estimate repertoire size and the extent of clonotype sharing between individuals. To increase sequencing depth and limit assay-specific biases, TCR repertoire library preparation and sequencing were carried out by different laboratories using diverse techniques. Each donor's leukapheresis produced roughly between roughly 0.85 and 10 billion PBMCs.

The donors were healthy, HIV-negative adults with no recently reported acute infections or vaccinations. Only Caucasian adults living in Nashville, Tennessee, USA were represented among the donors. CD4+ T cells were enriched by magnetic negative selection; naive cells were then positively selected on CD45RA, and the negative fraction formed the memory subset. After blood collection by leukapheresis, PBMCs were isolated using Ficoll-Histopaque density gradient centrifugation and then cryopreserved in the vapor phase of liquid nitrogen. Analytical flow cytometry was used to check the purity and quantity of each magnetically sorted T cell population. Genomic DNA was isolated from every sorted fraction and measured by UV absorbance on a Nanodrop 2000c. TCR CDR3 regions were amplified from genomic DNA by multiplex PCR using the deep immunoSEQ assay. For each cell subset, the extracted genomic DNA was distributed evenly across all wells of several immunoSEQ 96-well plates, and each plate served as one replicate. For sorted subsets, approximately 190 ng genomic DNA, equal to 30,000 or so T cell genomes, was loaded into each replicate PCR. Purified libraries were measured with a Qubit 3.0 fluorometer, size-checked on a Bioanalyzer 2100, and measured again with the KAPA Library Quantification kit. Each immunoSEQ 96-well plate was sequenced on its own single-read 150-cycle Illumina NextSeq 550 flow cell. In the authors' own workflow: Because the immunoSEQ output held only junctional sequences and lacked quality scores, the filtering could not match the filtering applied to full-length reads. Sequences were annotated with PyIR, a Python wrapper for IgBLAST v1.9, and V/J genes and CDR3 were assigned using IMGT germline references. Reads with weak V/J assignments (E-value above 1e-6), missing CDR3, stop codons, out-of-frame junctions, or ambiguous translated residues were removed. V3J clonotypes were defined by identical inferred V gene, J gene, and CDR3 amino acid sequence. To compute the percentage overlap between repertoires, the number of shared unique clonotypes was divided by the size of the smaller repertoire. Richness of each repertoire was evaluated using RTK rarefaction, the Chao1 estimator, and Recon v2.1 estimates of unobserved clonotypes. Generation probabilities were computed with OLGA for all TCRbeta clonotypes obtained by the gDNA method from several donors. The clones in this table, taken by TCRdb from immuneACCESS, are in-frame only. Not every clone is retained; where verified, under half of the shortfall comes from an unresolved V gene, and the cause of the rest is unknown. That table supplies the V and J calls and clone size; D and trimming were determined from the DNA. This sample gives about 2.4 million clones in total; around 94% of them show up just once. Jointly, the top ten make up around 0.15% of the sample.

For this clone: Which antigen it targets is not known. Within one base of it there is no much larger clone, and no base qualities were kept.

Results and caveats for the whole study, not just this receptor: Larger estimated clonotype richness was generally found for naive subsets than for memory subsets. Clonotypes shared by all four sorted-subset donors showed higher generation probabilities than non-shared clonotypes. Approximately 4.8% of naive CD4, 3.5% of naive CD8, approximately 2.2% of memory CD4, and about 0.4% of memory CD8 clonotypes were shared across several donors. Only blood was sampled, and tissue TCR repertoires likely differ from those in blood. Pairwise subsampling led to the expectation that sequencing depth would affect the degree of clonotype sharing among donors. Rarefaction of sorted-subset datasets indicated incomplete sequencing despite the large sequencing depth. The small number of donors limited the genetic and exposure-history diversity represented.

V loses 3 bases of germline sequence and J loses 8 bases, and the interval between the two ends is 10 bases. Via the germline V gene, CDR1 is SGHTA and CDR2 FQGNSA. The CDR3 goes from the cysteine to the phenylalanine over 13 residues. Only the CDR3 region is kept as DNA, spanning 39 bases read in frame from base 1. Sequencing was done on a sample of naive CD4+ T cells sorted from blood. The label giving this sample's cell subset or site can be read as: CD45RA+ positively selected. This sequence was found in a man between 18 and 29 years old in good health. The chain joins TRBV7-2 to TRBJ1-4; the D gene lacks a confident call. The CDR3 sequence is CASSFPGFEKLFF. The nucleotide sequence reads TGTGCCAGCAGCTTTCCAGGCTTCGAAAAACTGTTTTTT.